This entry lists 14 T cell receptor beta chains sequenced from one sample in a study of blood T cell repertoires in COVID-19. Sequenced by immunoSEQ multiplex PCR; TCRdb stores in-frame clones only, minus some. The sample holds 100,000 to 150,000 clones; around 88% are singletons and the top ten take about a tenth. The material sequenced was peripheral blood. The origin of the receptors is a man in his forties or fifties with acute or convalescent COVID-19.

The CDR3 reads CASSLPDRVGSPLHF. The DNA of the CDR3 is TGTGCCAGCAGTTTACCGGACAGGGTTGGTTCACCCCTCCACTTT. The chain combines TRBV28 with TRBJ1-6; 8 bases agree with TRBD1. CDR1 and CDR2 (germline): MDHEN, SYDVKM. The CDR3 is made up of 15 amino acids. With 2 bases clipped from V and 9 bases from J, the junction kept 6 bases outside the gene matches.

The V and J genes are TRBV19 and TRBJ1-2; D is undetermined. The CDR3 contains 18 residues. V was clipped by 3 bases and J by 2 bases, with 22 bases between them. CDR1 is LNHDA, CDR2 SQIVND, per germline (reference sequence). The CDR3 DNA is TGTGCCAGTAGTATCCAGGTCCGGCCGGGATTTATAAACTATGGCTACACCTTC. This codes for CASSIQVRPGFINYGYTF.

The CDR3 region is CASSRREGGNIQYF. DNA for the CDR3: TGTGCCAGCAGCCGGAGGGAGGGCGGAAACATTCAGTACTTC. The chain combines TRBV5-6 with TRBJ2-4; 7 positions match TRBD2. CDR3 length: 14 residues. V lost 4 bases to trimming and J lost 6 bases; unmatched junction nucleotides: 7. CDR1 and CDR2 from the germline V gene are SGHDT and YYEEEE.

In its sample, this clone was seen a few times. The chain couples TRBV12-3 or TRBV12-4 to TRBJ1-1, with D tentatively TRBD1 (6 bases). Between the trimmed V and J ends, which lost 2 bases and 4 bases, there was a span of 8 bases. The CDR3 has 13 residues. DNA for the CDR3: TGTGCCAGCAGTTTAACAGGGAGCACTGAAGCTTTCTTT. Its translation: CASSLTGSTEAFF.

The chain is built from TRBV5-4 and TRBJ1-1, with 7 bases that match TRBD1. Germline loops: CDR1 SGHNT, CDR2 YYREEE (reference sequence). The CDR3 runs to 13 residues. J lost 5 bases, V lost 3 bases, and 4 bases had no gene match. The CDR3 DNA reads TGTGCCAGCAGCTCGGGACAGACGACTGAAGCTTTCTTT. This codes for CASSSGQTTEAFF.

The chain carries TRBV30 and TRBJ2-5, with 15 bases that match TRBD2. This CDR3 comprises 16 residues. Germline V gene data show CDR1 as GTSNPN and CDR2 as SVGIG (reference sequence). V trimming: 0 bases; J trimming: 5 bases; junction bases outside the gene matches: 4. DNA of the CDR3: TGTGCCTGGAGTGTCGGACTAGCGGGGGGGAGGGAGACCCAGTACTTC. Translated, it gives CAWSVGLAGGRETQYF.

The J gene is TRBJ1-5, the V gene TRBV2; no firm D call. CDR3 length: 11 residues. V dropped 4 bases and J dropped 9 bases, with 7 bases sitting between them. Germline values: CDR1 SNHLY, CDR2 FYNNEI. The CDR3 DNA reads TGTGCCAGCAGTGGAGGCCGGCCCCAGCATTTT. Encoded protein: CASSGGRPQHF.

The rearrangement joins TRBV5-1 to TRBJ1-1; TRBD1 matches 9 bases. The ends lost 4 bases at V and 4 bases at J; junction bases unmatched: 8. This CDR3 has 15 residues. Germline CDR1 and CDR2: SGHRS and YFSETQ. CDR3 sequence: CASSDPQGAGTEAFF. CDR3 nucleotide sequence: TGCGCCAGCAGCGACCCACAGGGGGCCGGCACTGAAGCTTTCTTT. The variable domain in full, with the rest retrieved from reference TRBV5-1 and TRBJ1-1, is KAGVTQTPRYLIKTRGQQVTLSCSPISGHRSVSWYQQTPGQGLQFLFEYFSETQRNKGNFPGRFSGRQFSNSRSEMNVSTLELGDSALYLCASSDPQGAGTEAFFGQGTRLTVV.

The V call is TRBV4-1, the J call TRBJ1-2; D perhaps matches TRBD1 (5 bases). Trimming removed 0 bases from V and 7 bases from J, with 15 bases in between. Germline CDR1 is MGHRA and CDR2 is YSYEKL. CDR3 length equals 15 residues. The CDR3 region is CASSQDPIAGGGYTF. The CDR3 nucleotides are TGCGCCAGCAGCCAAGACCCCATCGCCGGGGGTGGCTACACCTTC.

This sequence joins TRBV5-1 and TRBJ2-3, with 16 bases identical to TRBD2. CDR1 SGHRS and CDR2 YFSETQ come from the germline V gene. The CDR3 extends over 21 amino acids. The J segment lost 2 bases and the V segment lost 0 bases, leaving 12 bases of the junction unmatched. CDR3 DNA: TGCGCCAGCAGCTTGGCTATTAACAGTGGGACTAGCGGGAGGGCCACAGATACGCAGTATTTT. It translates to CASSLAINSGTSGRATDTQYF.

In nucleotides, the CDR3 is TGTGCCAGCAGTCCCCGGGGTGTAAAAGGAGATACGCAGTATTTT. Translation: CASSPRGVKGDTQYF. The V and J genes are TRBV25-1 and TRBJ2-3, with a weak D call TRBD2 (5 bases). This CDR3 has 15 amino acids. V lost 5 bases and J lost 5, with 17 bases in between. Germline assignment: CDR1 MGHDK and CDR2 SYGVNS.

The genes are TRBV11-2 and TRBJ2-1; D gene unclear. Per the germline V gene, CDR1 is SGHAT and CDR2 is FQNNGV. This CDR3 is built from 12 residues. Trimming removed 4 bases from V and 9 bases from J, with 10 bases in between. CDR3 residues: CASSSEFAEQFF. CDR3 nucleotides: TGTGCCAGCAGCTCCGAGTTTGCTGAGCAGTTCTTC.

The chain recombines TRBV4-1 with TRBJ1-1; a possible D gene is TRBD1 (6 bases). This CDR3 contains 15 residues. Germline assignment: CDR1 MGHRA and CDR2 YSYEKL. The V end lost 0 bases, the J end lost 3 bases, and 11 bases lay between the germline ends. The CDR3 protein is CASSQDTQGHTEAFF. CDR3 bases: TGCGCCAGCAGCCAAGACACACAGGGTCACACTGAAGCTTTCTTT.

This CDR3 is CASSAKGQGAFGGYTF. The CDR3 DNA reads as TGTGCCAGCAGCGCAAAGGGGCAGGGGGCATTTGGTGGCTACACCTTC. V and J are TRBV5-5 and TRBJ1-2; 8 nucleotides agree with TRBD1. CDR1 is SGHKS and CDR2 is YYEKEE in the germline V gene (reference sequence). The junction had 15 bases not matched to a gene; V was cut back by 4 bases and J by 7 bases. This CDR3 has 16 amino acids.